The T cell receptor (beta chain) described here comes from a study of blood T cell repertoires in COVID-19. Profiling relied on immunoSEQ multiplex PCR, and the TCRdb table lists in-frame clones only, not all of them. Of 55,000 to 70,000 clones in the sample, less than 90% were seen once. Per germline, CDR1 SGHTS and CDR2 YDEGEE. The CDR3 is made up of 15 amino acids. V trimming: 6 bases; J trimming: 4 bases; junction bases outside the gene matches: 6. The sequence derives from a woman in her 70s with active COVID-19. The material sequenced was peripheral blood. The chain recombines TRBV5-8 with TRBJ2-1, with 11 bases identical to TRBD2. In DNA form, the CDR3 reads TGTGCCAGCACCAGGGGACTAGCGGCTTACAATGAGCAGTTCTTC. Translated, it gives CASTRGLAAYNEQFF.